The 30 T cell receptor beta chains below come from one sample, sequenced in a study of CD8+CD57+ T cells in acquired aplastic anemia. Patients included in sequencing had previously demonstrated CD8+CD57+ cell expansion by flow cytometry. Researchers used genomic DNA as the template to profile TCR beta VDJ and CDR3. Each CDR3 protein is one row after TCRdb ran MiXCR on the reads. In the table there are approximately 180,000 distinct CDR3 sequences, approximately 48% of which are singletons. The sample comprised sorted CD4+, CD8+, or CD8+CD57+ T cells (not recorded which) from PBMCs. These receptors were obtained from a human donor with aplastic anemia.

This clonotype was recorded at least ten times. The chain uses TRBV5-6 and TRBJ1-2, with D hard to call. CDR3 length: 17 amino acids. The V gene lost 0 bases and the J gene lost 2 bases, with 17 bases spanning the gap. Germline lookup yields CDR1 SGHDT and CDR2 YYEEEE. The CDR3 protein is CASSLAVLRESNYGYTF. The CDR3 nucleotides are TGTGCCAGCAGCTTGGCCGTTCTTAGGGAATCCAACTATGGCTACACCTTC.

The V call is TRBV7-8, the J call TRBJ2-7; D is unclear. The germline V and J ends were trimmed by 5 bases and 0 bases, with 11 bases remaining between them. CDR1 and CDR2 from the germline V gene are SGHVS and FQNEAQ. This CDR3 is built from 14 residues. CDR3 loop: CASSPGRFSYEQYF. The CDR3 DNA reads TGTGCCAGCAGCCCCGGTCGGTTCTCCTACGAGCAGTACTTC.

In regard to this clonotype: Just one base apart from a much larger clone, this may be a read error. This sequence joins TRBV9 and TRBJ1-1; D not resolved. Looked up from germline, CDR1 is SGDLS and CDR2 is YYNGEE. This CDR3 is built from 11 residues. V lost 4 bases and J lost 3, with 4 bases in between. The CDR3 spells CASSLHTEAFF. The CDR3 DNA sequence: TGTGCCAGCAGCCTACACACTGAAGCTTTCTTT.

This sequence joins TRBV19 and TRBJ2-1; no clear D gene. Deletions cut 2 bases from V and 6 bases from J, with 11 bases between. The germline V gene has CDR1 LNHDA and CDR2 SQIVND (reference sequence). The CDR3 consists of 14 residues. The CDR3 nucleotides read TGTGCCAGTAGTATACGGACGGCAAGCAATGAGCAGTTCTTC. Translation: CASSIRTASNEQFF.

This sequence joins TRBV2 and TRBJ2-5; no reliable D call. The end of the DNA is better explained by TRBJ2-7, so the J call may be wrong. This CDR3 has 14 residues. Germline V gene data show CDR1 as SNHLY and CDR2 as FYNNEI. CDR3 nucleotide sequence: TGTGCCAGCAGTGACGGCAGGTTCTCCTACGAGCAGTACTTC. Its protein is CASSDGRFSYEQYF.

This clonotype was seen more than once but under ten times. V usage is TRBV15 and J usage is TRBJ2-7; 8 bases match TRBD2. Germline trimming cut 0 bases from V and 2 bases from J; bases unmatched to any gene: 3. This CDR3 contains 15 residues. Germline lookup yields CDR1 LNHNV and CDR2 YYDKDF (reference sequence). The CDR3 protein is CATSRDRGGAYEQYF. CDR3 coding DNA: TGTGCCACCAGCAGAGACCGGGGGGGGGCCTACGAGCAGTACTTC.

This clonotype was detected ten times or more. The chain joins TRBV15 to TRBJ2-1; maybe TRBD2 (6 bases). Germline loops: CDR1 LNHNV, CDR2 YYDKDF (reference sequence). V lost 5 bases and J lost 0, with 14 bases in between. The CDR3 extends over 16 amino acids. CDR3: CATSLAGSSSYNEQFF. As DNA, the CDR3 is TGTGCCACCAGCCTGGCGGGGAGCAGCTCCTACAATGAGCAGTTCTTC. Full variable domain (rest looked up from reference TRBV15 and TRBJ2-1): DAMVIQNPRYQVTQFGKPVTLSCSQTLNHNVMYWYQQKSSQAPKLLFHYYDKDFNNEADTPDNFQSRRPNTSFCFLDIRSPGLGDTAMYLCATSLAGSSSYNEQFFGPGTRLTVL.

This sequence joins TRBV20-1 and TRBJ2-7; D might be TRBD1 (6 bases). The length of the CDR3 is 13 residues. Looked up from germline, CDR1 is DFQATT and CDR2 is SNEGSKA (reference sequence). Trimming removed 3 bases from V and 4 bases from J, with 13 bases in between. The DNA of the CDR3 is TGCAGTGCTAGGCCGGGACATGTGTACGAGCAGTACTTC. It codes for CSARPGHVYEQYF.

V gene TRBV10-3 combines with J gene TRBJ1-2; maybe TRBD1 (6 bases). Germline CDR1 ENHRY, CDR2 SYGVKD. V was trimmed by 2 bases and J by 12 bases, leaving 19 bases between them. The CDR3 length is 14 residues. The CDR3 DNA reads as TGTGCCATCAGTGAGGAAACAGGGCCTCGGGGCCACACCTTC. Amino acid sequence: CAISEETGPRGHTF.

In this sample, this clonotype turned up many times. The CDR3 is CASSEEGSRQFF. The CDR3 DNA is TGCGCCAGCAGTGAGGAGGGTAGCCGGCAGTTCTTC. The chain has TRBV10-2 and TRBJ2-1; D may be TRBD2 (5 bases). The V gene lost 2 bases and the J gene lost 12 bases, with 11 bases spanning the gap. Germline V gene data show CDR1 as WSHSY and CDR2 as SAAADI. This CDR3 has 12 residues.

This clonotype appeared many times. The chain's CDR3 is CASSRDLTPYNEQFF. CDR3 coding DNA: TGCGCCAGCAGCAGGGACCTTACCCCTTACAATGAGCAGTTCTTC. The chain combines TRBV5-1 with TRBJ2-1; D assignment may be TRBD1 or TRBD2 (5 bases each). Germline CDR1 SGHRS, CDR2 YFSETQ. The CDR3 is 15 residues long. Trimming stripped 4 bases from V and 4 bases from J, with 15 bases between.

V and J are TRBV2 and TRBJ1-1; D unresolved. Trimming stripped 10 bases from V and 1 base from J, with 19 bases between. The germline CDR1 and CDR2 sequences are SNHLY and FYNNEI. This CDR3 is built from 15 residues. In DNA form, the CDR3 reads TGTGCCACCCCGGGGAGGGTGTTAAAGAACACTGAAGCTTTCTTT. Protein sequence: CATPGRVLKNTEAFF.

This clonotype was counted many times. The chain uses TRBV10-3 and TRBJ1-5; TRBD1 matches 7 bases. The CDR3 totals 15 residues. Per the germline V gene, CDR1 is ENHRY and CDR2 is SYGVKD. The V and J ends lost 4 bases and 2 bases, in that order; junction bases with no gene match: 5. DNA of the CDR3: TGTGCCATCAGTGTGACCGGGACAGGCAATCAGCCCCAGCATTTT. As protein: CAISVTGTGNQPQHF.

This clonotype was seen many times. This sequence joins TRBV6-5 and TRBJ2-7; D is perhaps TRBD1 or TRBD2 (5 bases each). Germline CDR1 MNHEY, CDR2 SVGAGI. CDR3 length equals 14 residues. V lost 0 bases to trimming and J lost 6 bases, with 12 bases between them. CDR3 amino acids: CASSYSRGRAEQYF. DNA for the CDR3: TGTGCCAGCAGTTACTCGAGGGGCAGGGCCGAGCAGTACTTC.

This clonotype came up many times. The rearrangement links TRBV19 to TRBJ1-2, with TRBD1 matching over 9 bases. The junction had 9 bases not matched to a gene; V was cut back by 6 bases and J by 7 bases. Germline assignment: CDR1 LNHDA and CDR2 SQIVND (reference sequence). This CDR3 spans 14 amino acids. The CDR3 reads CASSLTGGASGYTF. For the CDR3, the DNA is TGTGCCAGTAGCCTGACAGGGGGGGCGAGTGGCTACACCTTC.

This clonotype was seen only a few times. It may be a read error: a sequence one base away is much more abundant. This chain connects TRBV14 to TRBJ1-3; D unresolved. The CDR3 sequence is 14 residues long. The V gene's germline CDR1 is SGHDN and CDR2 FVKESK. The CDR3 nucleotides read TGTGCCAGCAGCCTTGGGTCAACTGGAAACACCATGTATTTT. Protein sequence: CASSLGSTGNTMYF.

The chain has TRBV7-3 and TRBJ1-2; 9 bases line up with TRBD1. Germline CDR1 SGHTA, CDR2 FQGTGA. The CDR3 runs to 15 residues. Trimming at V came to 2 bases and at J to 6 bases, leaving 7 bases not matched to a gene. The CDR3 DNA reads TGTGCCAGCAGCTTATCCTCTACAGGGGGCGATGGCTACACCTTC. As protein: CASSLSSTGGDGYTF. Variable domain in full (rest from reference TRBV7-3 and TRBJ1-2): GAGVSQTPSNKVTEKGKYVELRCDPISGHTALYWYRQSLGQGPEFLIYFQGTGAADDSGLPNDRFFAVRPEGSVSTLKIQRTERGDSAVYLCASSLSSTGGDGYTFGSGTRLTVV.

The chain has TRBV2 and TRBJ2-1; 9 bases map to TRBD1. The junction had 11 bases not matched to a gene; V was cut back by 7 bases and J by 7 bases. The CDR3 spans 15 residues. Germline CDR1 and CDR2: SNHLY and FYNNEI. The CDR3 DNA is TGTGCCAGCAAGAAGGACAGGGGAGGGGGAAATGAGCAGTTCTTC. Residues: CASKKDRGGGNEQFF.

V gene TRBV20-1 combines with J gene TRBJ2-3; 15 bases are a match to TRBD2. The CDR3 extends over 16 amino acids. Germline assignment: CDR1 DFQATT and CDR2 SNEGSKA (reference sequence). V was clipped by 2 bases and J by 4 bases; unmatched bases: 4. The CDR3 protein is CSARTRTSGRADTQYF. The CDR3 DNA sequence: TGCAGTGCTAGAACCCGGACTAGCGGGAGGGCAGATACGCAGTATTTT.

The rearrangement uses TRBV7-9 and TRBJ2-7; TRBD1 agrees at 9 bases. The CDR3 loop spans 14 amino acids. CDR1 and CDR2 from the germline V gene are SEHNR and FQNEAQ (reference sequence). V trimming: 5 bases; J trimming: 5 bases; junction bases outside the gene matches: 7. The CDR3 region has the DNA TGTGCCAGCAGCGGGACAGGGTTCGTCGACGAGCAGTACTTC. Translating it yields CASSGTGFVDEQYF.

Points on this clonotype: A clone one base away is much larger, so this may be a read error. The chain is built from TRBV4-1 and TRBJ1-2, with D hard to call. In germline, CDR1 is MGHRA, CDR2 YSYEKL. Trimming took off 1 base at V and 3 bases at J, with 12 bases between the two ends. The CDR3 is 15 amino acids. CDR3 sequence: CASSQGPLGYYGYTF. CDR3 DNA sequence: TGCGCCAGCAGCCAAGGGCCCCTGGGCTACTATGGCTACACCTTC.

V and J are TRBV2 and TRBJ1-2; D not resolved. Looked up from germline, CDR1 is SNHLY and CDR2 is FYNNEI. Between the trimmed V and J ends, which lost 6 bases and 4 bases, there was a span of 9 bases. This CDR3 is 12 amino acids long. The CDR3 DNA reads as TGTGCCAGCAGCGTAGATAGCTATGGCTACACCTTC. Translated, it gives CASSVDSYGYTF.

This clonotype was counted ten times or more. The chain couples TRBV6-1 to TRBJ2-1; no firm D call. The CDR3 has 14 residues. Germline loops: CDR1 MNHNS, CDR2 SASEGT. The V end was cut by 6 bases, the J end by 5 bases, with 14 bases between. The CDR3 sequence is CASSLLHPDNEQFF. The CDR3 DNA sequence: TGTGCCAGCAGCCTACTACATCCAGACAATGAGCAGTTCTTC.

This clonotype was observed many times. This chain connects TRBV2 to TRBJ2-3, with 7 bases fitting TRBD2. V was pared by 6 bases and J by 1 base, with 4 bases of the junction left unmatched. CDR1 and CDR2 (germline): SNHLY, FYNNEI. This CDR3 region has 14 residues. CDR3 sequence reads: CASSLLARTDTQYF. The CDR3 bases are TGTGCCAGCAGCTTACTAGCGCGCACAGATACGCAGTATTTT.

The rearrangement joins TRBV12-3 or TRBV12-4 to TRBJ1-6; D gene uncertain. This CDR3 is built from 13 residues. Trimming removed 6 bases at V and 10 bases at J, with 13 bases between. The CDR3 spells CASRHSMGSPLHF. CDR3 in DNA: TGTGCCAGCAGGCACAGCATGGGGTCACCCCTCCACTTT.

This sequence joins TRBV11-2 and TRBJ2-7, with 11 bases aligning to TRBD2. The J call may be incorrect, as the DNA end agrees better with TRBJ2-1. CDR1 and CDR2 from the germline V gene are SGHAT and FQNNGV. The length of the CDR3 is 16 residues. CDR3: CASSPTSGVGGNEQFF. As DNA, the CDR3 is TGTGCCAGCAGTCCGACTAGCGGGGTAGGAGGCAATGAGCAGTTCTTC.

This clonotype was recorded many times. The chain uses TRBV6-1 and TRBJ1-5; 8 nucleotides agree with TRBD1. Germline V lookup: CDR1 MNHNS, CDR2 SASEGT. The CDR3 sequence is 16 residues long. Trimming at V came to 4 bases and at J to 2 bases, leaving 7 bases not matched to a gene. Here the CDR3 reads CASSAGTGFGNQPQHF. As DNA, the CDR3 is TGTGCCAGCAGTGCCGGGACAGGTTTTGGCAATCAGCCCCAGCATTTT.

This clonotype was recorded only once. This sequence joins TRBV7-8 and TRBJ1-5, with a weak D call TRBD1 (6 bases). The germline CDR1 and CDR2 sequences are SGHVS and FQNEAQ. The CDR3 spans 15 residues. Trimming took off 1 base at V and 6 bases at J, with 13 bases between the two ends. In DNA, the CDR3 is TGTGCCAGCAGCTTAGACAGGGCCCTTCTTCAGCCCCAGCATTTT. Amino acid sequence: CASSLDRALLQPQHF.

This clonotype has ten or more counts. V usage is TRBV5-1 and J usage is TRBJ2-1; D possibly uses TRBD1 or TRBD2 (5 bases each). The germline V and J ends were trimmed by 3 bases and 3 bases, with 19 bases remaining between them. This CDR3 is 17 amino acids long. Germline V CDR1 and CDR2: SGHRS, YFSETQ. The CDR3 protein is CASSSLGRGDLYNEQFF. DNA of the CDR3: TGCGCCAGCAGCTCCTTAGGGCGAGGGGACCTCTACAATGAGCAGTTCTTC.

This clonotype was picked up a small number of times. The gene calls are TRBV7-2 and TRBJ2-7; D not resolved. The CDR3 extends over 11 amino acids. Germline CDR1 is SGHTA and CDR2 is FQGNSA. Trimming shortened V by 2 bases and J by 6 bases, and 5 bases separated the two germline ends. CDR3 residues: CASSLHREQYF. The CDR3 DNA reads as TGTGCCAGCAGCTTACACCGCGAGCAGTACTTC.